This T cell receptor beta chain appears in the sequencing data of a study of blood T cell repertoires in COVID-19. One Seattle source followed patients from active infection through their disease course. CDR1 and CDR2 (germline): SGHDT, YYEEEE. After removal of 2 bases from V and 4 bases from J, the junction contained 5 bases not matched to a gene. The CDR3 spans 14 residues. Data came from immunoSEQ multiplex PCR; TCRdb stores just in-frame clones and leaves some out. Of fewer than 350,000 clones listed, about nine tenths are singletons. The receptor was derived from a woman aged 25-40 years with COVID-19, enrolled during active disease. J is TRBJ1-2 and V is TRBV5-6; 7 bases map to TRBD1. Sequenced material: peripheral blood. The CDR3 spells CASSFSPGGYGYTF. The CDR3 coding sequence is TGTGCCAGCAGCTTTAGTCCAGGGGGCTATGGCTACACCTTC.